The 3 T cell receptor beta chains presented below share a single source sample, sequenced in a study of tumor-infiltrating lymphocytes in primary liver carcinoma. Researchers generated TCR beta cDNA from about 530 ng of total RNA, relying on a constant-region primer. Slightly modified ARM-PCR served as the procedure for the TCR beta libraries. These libraries came from three rounds of nested multiplex PCR. The two initial PCR rounds, around 11 cycles each, used TRBV1-TRBV30 forward and C-beta reverse primers. TCRdb reprocessed the multiplex PCR reads with MiXCR, giving one entry per CDR3 protein. Counted here are some 320,000 distinct CDR3 sequences, about 60% occurring once; the ten biggest clones make up approximately 9%. Both blood RNA, taken from unsorted whole blood, and germline DNA were extracted. The sample comprised peripheral blood. The receptors were sampled from a man between 40 and 49 years old with primary liver carcinoma and hepatitis B virus infection.

The chain has TRBV6-6 and TRBJ2-3, with D possibly TRBD2 on 7 matching bases. Germline V gene data show CDR1 as MNHNY and CDR2 as SVGAGI (reference sequence). Trimming shortened V by 11 bases and J by 5 bases, and 26 bases separated the two germline ends. The CDR3 runs 16 residues. CDR3 coding DNA: TGTGCCGGCGGGGGCTCGGGACATACTTTCATAGATACGCAGTATTTT. It yields the protein CAGGGSGHTFIDTQYF.

On this clonotype itself: A junction boundary mismatches the germline segment, possibly from a read error. The J gene is TRBJ2-5, the V gene TRBV28; D possibly uses TRBD1 or TRBD2 (5 bases each). CDR3 size: 14 residues. Germline V gene data show CDR1 as MDHEN and CDR2 as SYDVKM. In nucleotides, the CDR3 is TGTGCCGGCAGTGGGGACCACATCAGGCAGACCCAGTACTTC. It yields the protein CAGSGDHIRQTQYF. The whole variable domain, filled in from reference TRBV28 and TRBJ2-5, reads DVKVTQSSRYLVKRTGEKVFLECVQDMDHENMFWYRQDPGLGLRLIYFSYDVKMKEKGDIPEGYSVSREKKERFSLILESASTNQTSMYLCAGSGDHIRQTQYFGPGTRLLVL.

This clonotype was observed a few times. The chain links TRBV6-2 or TRBV6-3 to TRBJ2-7; TRBD1 agrees at 7 bases. Losses at the gene ends were 5 bases for V and 4 bases for J; bases not matched to a gene: 14. CDR3 length equals 16 residues. Per germline, CDR1 MNHEY and CDR2 SVGEGT. The CDR3 region has the DNA TGTGCCAGCAGTGGGGGCCATCGAGGGGGCCCTTACGAGCAGTACTTC. Protein sequence: CASSGGHRGGPYEQYF.